This T cell receptor beta chain was captured by sequencing in a study of graft-versus-host responses after intestinal transplantation. The data were produced by immunoSEQ multiplex PCR, yet TCRdb's version contains in-frame clones alone and is incomplete. The sample lists about 86,000 clones, about 91% occurring once. Points on this clone: The antigen remains unidentified.

The specimen comprised unstimulated CD8+ T cells sorted from spleen or lymph node cells, sampled before intestinal transplant. This TCR was sampled from a human donor who received an intestinal transplant.

The CDR3 DNA reads as TGCGCCAGCAGCTTGGGATCGGGGGGCTACCAAGAGACCCAGTACTTC. It is translated as CASSLGSGGYQETQYF. This chain uses TRBV5-1 with TRBJ2-5, with D perhaps matching TRBD2 (7 bases). V was cut by 0 bases and J by 0 bases, with 12 bases left in between. CDR1 SGHRS and CDR2 YFSETQ come from the germline V gene. The CDR3 is 16 residues long. Full variable domain (missing parts from reference TRBV5-1 and TRBJ2-5): KAGVTQTPRYLIKTRGQQVTLSCSPISGHRSVSWYQQTPGQGLQFLFEYFSETQRNKGNFPGRFSGRQFSNSRSEMNVSTLELGDSALYLCASSLGSGGYQETQYFGPGTRLLVL.